The TCR beta chain described here comes from a study of cytomegalovirus exposure and HLA in healthy donors (dated by TCRdb to about 2017). For the wider study: An earlier analysis of approximately 640 of the donors reported approximately 300 Gb of sequence data and approximately 110 million unique TCR beta sequences from some 180 million T cells. An early release that covered about 600 HLA-typed donors contained 250 to 350 gigabases of sequencing data and tens of millions of unique TCR sequences. Of the approximately 400 genotyped donors, around 81% fell in the genetic ancestry cluster associated with self-reported Caucasian donors. The study aimed to test whether cataloging public T cell receptors could reveal signatures of past pathogen exposure. The T cell repertoires of several hundred subjects were profiled by immunosequencing and related to cytomegalovirus serostatus. A separate validation cohort of over 95 different subjects was used in addition to the roughly 700-subject first cohort. To predict cytomegalovirus infection status, the study combined high-throughput TCR immunosequencing, statistical association of individual TCRs with disease status, and machine learning. To study patterns of TCR occurrence, a later analysis re-analyzed previously published TCR beta repertoires from several hundred donors and added high-resolution HLA genotyping. The later analysis used no new phenotypic data to find candidate immune exposures, relying instead on TCR beta sequences and their occurrence across donors. An earlier analysis of 587 of the donors used high-throughput TCR beta sequencing to judge whether each TCR beta V gene segment behaved as functional or pseudogenic. Donor age, sex, ethnicity and CMV serostatus were compiled together with the repertoire data. A later genetic analysis took genome-wide SNP genotypes for 398 of the 666 donors and used that subset as a discovery cohort. All discovery cohort repertoires had been generated using a single sequencing platform. HLA typing included class I and class II loci at four-digit resolution. Typing coverage differed by locus: A, B, C, DRB1 and DQB1 were typed in about 620-630 donors, DQA1 in 522, DPA1 in approximately 610, and DPB1 in 472. Roughly 5 DR-DQ haplotypes were handled as single units for association and clustering because linkage in the cohort was strong. Among 398 genotyped donors of the cohort, an average of approximately 250,000 unique TCR beta nucleotide sequences were sequenced per donor, about a sixth of them non-productive. Overall study outcomes, separate from this receptor: HLA typing was unavailable for some donors at each locus, so association tests used only the typed subset. It was suggested by the authors that the approach could potentially be generalized to other disease states and immunological phenotypes. The classifier was reported to diagnose cytomegalovirus status with high specificity and sensitivity in both the original and validation cohorts. In a later analysis, 15,000 to 20,000 TCR beta sequences were associated with specific HLA alleles at a false discovery rate of 0.05. In a later analysis, the rate of TCR association differed among HLA loci, with DRB1 alleles having the most associated TCRs and HLA-C alleles having the fewest. A further reported finding was that TCR beta sequences accurately predicted the HLA-A and HLA-B alleles for most subjects in the first cohort. Compared with the roughly 710-donor mean, donors in an Asian-associated ancestry cluster had fewer N-insertions in productive TCRs, according to a later genetic analysis. While some public TCRs were present in many individuals, most TCR sequences turned up only very rarely across donors. In a later analysis, HLA-associated TCR beta chains showed more clonal expansion and lower generation probabilities than non-associated chains that were equally common. Most CMV-associated TCR beta chains appeared to be HLA-restricted in a later analysis, and the HLA associations seemed to be driven largely by CMV exposure. When HLA alleles, especially DR and DQ, strongly co-occurred, TCR associations were difficult to assign to individual alleles. Broadly in line with IMGT annotations, most TCR beta V segments showed up in productive rearrangements about 90% or about 30% of the time in an earlier analysis of around 550 of the donors. An association between a missense DCLRE1C variant and V-gene and J-gene trimming of TCR beta chains was found in a later genetic analysis and replicated in an independent cohort. The presence/absence analyses assumed that sequencing depth was roughly uniform across donors, and that assumption may not be true. Only TCR beta chains were sequenced in this cohort, and the absence of alpha or paired-chain data limited detectable features. Because the 87-base-pair reads could not distinguish some IMGT-functional V segments, including TRBV6-2 and TRBV6-3, those segments were excluded. The earlier analysis of 587 of the donors excluded 15 to 20 rarely observed V segments, including chromosome 9 orphons, because counts were too low. Several of the top co-occurrence clusters appeared to be linked to parvovirus B19, influenza, CMV and Epstein-Barr virus, according to a later analysis. Immune exposure information for the cohort was limited to CMV serostatus. In vitro tests confirmed that three of the cytomegalovirus-associated TCR beta chains recognize cytomegalovirus antigens. Linkage disequilibrium might explain the correlated functional status among segregating V segments, but an unknown experimental factor could not be ruled out. A cluster of highly shared sequence variants was judged likely to be a technical artifact of the sequencing pipeline. The study gave a list of 150 to 200 TCR beta chains associated with cytomegalovirus.

Receptor libraries were prepared by the immunoSEQ multiplex PCR assay. The multiplex PCR relied on a mix of 60 forward primers for TCR Vbeta segments and 13 reverse primers for TCR Jbeta segments. The CDR3 region of rearranged TCR beta genes was amplified from genomic DNA with a multiplex PCR assay. The Illumina HiSeq System was used to sequence the amplified TCR beta libraries as 87-base-pair reads. In the original analysis: A later analysis tallied 75 million to 85 million unique TCR beta chains across the 700 or so repertoires, and some 12 million of those chains were shared by two or more donors. A nearest-neighbor algorithm error-corrected the raw reads and collapsed the reads into unique sequences, merging closely related sequences to remove PCR and sequencing errors. V, D and J gene segments were assigned by aligning CDR3 sequences to IMGT reference sequences. For a sequence to be retained, a match of at least six nucleotides was required to both a V gene segment and a J gene segment. Rearrangements were called productive when the CDR3 lacked stop codons and stayed in frame with V and J; all others were non-productive. Following IMGT convention, CDR3 was defined as the stretch from the second conserved V-encoded cysteine to the conserved J-encoded phenylalanine. The earlier analysis of 550 to 650 of the donors excluded any sequence lacking an unambiguous match to a single V gene segment. An earlier analysis of a few hundred of the donors classified V segments as functional when productive rearrangements were above 56.7% and as segregating when the standard deviation between donors was above 5%. To diagnose cytomegalovirus status from the catalog of TCR beta chain sequences, a statistical classification framework was built. A later analysis assigned V and J genes by comparing TCR nucleotide sequences with IMGT/GENE-DB human TR gene sequences. A later analysis assigned CDR3 sequences and most-parsimonious VDJ recombination scenarios with the TCRdist pipeline. A later analysis defined each TCR beta chain by its CDR3 amino acid sequence plus V-gene family, and excluded reads lacking a unique V-gene family. In a later analysis, 550 to 650 highly shared, low-generation-probability nucleotide sequences were removed to address suspected cross-contamination and a sequencing artifact. In a later analysis, a clonal expansion index was calculated for each public chain from normalized within-repertoire ranks of inferred template counts. A later analysis computed generation probabilities with a VDJ recombination model fitted to out-of-frame rearrangements, and checked the results against IGoR. In a later analysis, hypergeometric tests were used to score TCR-TCR, TCR-HLA and TCR-CMV co-occurrence, with a repertoire-size bias correction applied to TCR pairs. False discovery rates were estimated in a later analysis by permuting HLA or CMV assignments 20 times. In a later analysis, co-occurring TCRs were grouped using DBSCAN, with TCRdist sequence similarity added in when clustering inside HLA-allele-positive subsets. Repertoires with fewer than 30,000 or more than 120,000 public chains, plus five repertoires with anomalous nucleotide sharing, were excluded from co-occurrence clustering. Drawn from immuneACCESS, this table holds only the in-frame rearrangements with V and J called that TCRdb kept. Clones are partly lost; checked studies trace under half to an unresolved V gene and leave the rest unexplained. The V and J calls and clone size are taken from that table; D and trimming were inferred from the DNA. This sample holds approximately 140,000 clones; around 74% were observed only once. The ten largest clones take up around 6.5% of the sample.

In total, around 600 healthy bone marrow donors made up the cohort. All cohort members were sampled while nominally healthy, although unrecorded immune exposures were likely present. The donor was CMV seropositive and belonged to the group of 250 to 350 seropositive cohort members. A peripheral blood sample was provided by each donor, and peripheral blood mononuclear cells were used for TCR beta sequencing. The Qiagen DNeasy Blood Extraction Kit was used to extract genomic DNA from the blood cell samples. V was cut back by 0 bases and J by 2 bases, leaving a gap of 12 bases between them. The CDR3 numbers 16 residues from cysteine through phenylalanine. The CDR3 DNA has 48 bases and is translated from base 1. For CDR1 and CDR2, the germline V gene lists SGHDN and FVKESK. A remark on this clone: The antigen this receptor binds is unknown. No per-base quality is available; no much larger clone lies one base away.

This receptor was taken from a man aged 50 to 60 in good health and CMV-seropositive. Here the chain combines TRBV14 and TRBJ2-3; no D gene call is confident. The sample was PBMCs. The CDR3 reads CASSQDWLDNTDTQYF. Read as DNA, the sequence is TGTGCCAGCAGCCAAGATTGGCTAGATAACACAGATACGCAGTATTTT.